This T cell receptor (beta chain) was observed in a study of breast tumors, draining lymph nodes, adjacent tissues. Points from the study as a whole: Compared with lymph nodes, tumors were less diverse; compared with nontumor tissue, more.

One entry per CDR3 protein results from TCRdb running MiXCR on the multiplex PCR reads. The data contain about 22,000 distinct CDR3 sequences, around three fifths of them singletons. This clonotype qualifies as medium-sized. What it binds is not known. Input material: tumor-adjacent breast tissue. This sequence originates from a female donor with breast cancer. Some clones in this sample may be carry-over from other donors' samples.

CDR3 DNA sequence: TGCAGTGCCTTAACCGGGACTAGCGGCTACGAGCAGTACTTC. As protein: CSALTGTSGYEQYF. This chain joins TRBV20-1 and TRBJ2-7; 11 bases line up with TRBD2. Germline trimming cut 6 bases from V and 3 bases from J; bases unmatched to any gene: 7. Germline V gives CDR1 DFQATT, CDR2 SNEGSKA (reference sequence). The CDR3 is 14 amino acids.